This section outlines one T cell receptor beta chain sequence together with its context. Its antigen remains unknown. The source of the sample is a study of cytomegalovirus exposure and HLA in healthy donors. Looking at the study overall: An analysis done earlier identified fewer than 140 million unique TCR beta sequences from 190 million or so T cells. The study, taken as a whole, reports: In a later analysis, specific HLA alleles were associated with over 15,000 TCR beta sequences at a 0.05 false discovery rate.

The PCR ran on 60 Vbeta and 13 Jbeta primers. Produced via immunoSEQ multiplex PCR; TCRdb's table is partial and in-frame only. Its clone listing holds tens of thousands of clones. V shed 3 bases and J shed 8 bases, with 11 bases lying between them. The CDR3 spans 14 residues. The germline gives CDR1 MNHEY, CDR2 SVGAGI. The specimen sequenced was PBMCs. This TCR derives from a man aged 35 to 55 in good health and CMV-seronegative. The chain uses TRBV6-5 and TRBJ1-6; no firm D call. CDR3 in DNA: TGTGCCAGCAGTTATTCCCTAGCGGATTCACCCCTCCACTTT. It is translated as CASSYSLADSPLHF.